The 21 T cell receptor beta chains presented below share a single source sample, sequenced in a study of radiation and T cells in renal cell carcinoma. The time point: blood 4 weeks post-SBRT, at nephrectomy. Sample treatment: 15 Gy SBRT to primary tumor, nephrectomy 4 weeks later. Method: immunoSEQ multiplex PCR; TCRdb's copy keeps in-frame clones and lacks some. The data contain 130,000 to 150,000 clones, approximately 86% of them singletons. The sample consisted of blood, taken from a patient whose treatment included radiotherapy and nephrectomy. These receptors all stem from a woman between 50 and 59 years old with renal cell carcinoma.

The chain recombines TRBV4-1 with TRBJ1-2; 8 bases align to TRBD1. Germline CDR1 MGHRA, CDR2 YSYEKL. CDR3 length: 14 residues. Unmatched junction bases numbered 4, after V lost 3 bases and J lost 4 bases. CDR3 nucleotides: TGCGCCAGCAGCCACCGAACAGGGGGCTATGGCTACACCTTC. Its translation: CASSHRTGGYGYTF.

The rearrangement links TRBV7-2 to TRBJ2-7, with 10 bases aligning to TRBD1. Germline V CDR1 and CDR2: SGHTA, FQGNSA. Germline trimming cut 5 bases from V and 3 bases from J; bases unmatched to any gene: 7. This CDR3 is built from 15 residues. DNA for the CDR3: TGTGCCAGCAGCCAGGGACAGGGGTCTTTCTACGAGCAGTACTTC. Protein product: CASSQGQGSFYEQYF.

The chain couples TRBV7-2 to TRBJ2-1, with 13 bases aligning to TRBD2. Losses at the gene ends were 5 bases for V and 8 bases for J; bases not matched to a gene: 6. Germline V lookup: CDR1 SGHTA, CDR2 FQGNSA. This CDR3 has 15 residues. DNA for the CDR3: TGTGCCAGCAGCCTAGGACTAGCGGGAGCTTATGAGCAGTTCTTC. It specifies CASSLGLAGAYEQFF.

The J gene is TRBJ2-6, the V gene TRBV29-1; D remains ambiguous. This CDR3 contains 15 residues. With 4 bases removed from V and 2 bases from J, the gap between germline ends came to 12 bases. Per germline, CDR1 SQVTM and CDR2 ANQGSEA. CDR3 sequence: CSVGGVGAGANVLTF. CDR3 coding DNA: TGCAGCGTTGGTGGAGTTGGGGCTGGGGCCAACGTCCTGACTTTC.

This sequence joins TRBV19 and TRBJ1-1; no reliable D call. Germline V gene data show CDR1 as LNHDA and CDR2 as SQIVND (reference sequence). With 5 bases removed from V and 1 base from J, the gap between germline ends came to 20 bases. The CDR3 loop spans 17 amino acids. The CDR3 spells CASSSNQRWLGNTEAFF. The CDR3 DNA follows: TGTGCCAGTAGTTCTAACCAACGATGGCTGGGGAACACTGAAGCTTTCTTT.

The chain has TRBV10-1 and TRBJ2-4; 8 nucleotides line up with TRBD2. The CDR3 is made up of 16 amino acids. V lost 3 bases to trimming and J lost 1 base; unmatched junction nucleotides: 5. Germline CDR1 is WNHNN and CDR2 is SYGVQD (reference sequence). CDR3 DNA sequence: TGCGCCAGCAGTGAAAAGCGGGAGTCTGCCAAAAACATTCAGTACTTC. It is translated as CASSEKRESAKNIQYF.

The V and J genes are TRBV2 and TRBJ1-1; no definite D call. The CDR3 runs to 13 residues. Trimming took 5 bases from V and 2 from J, leaving 9 bases between them. The germline gives CDR1 SNHLY, CDR2 FYNNEI. CDR3 DNA sequence: TGTGCCAGCAGTAAAGGGTTCAACACTGAAGCTTTCTTT. Translation gives CASSKGFNTEAFF.

The rearrangement joins TRBV7-9 to TRBJ1-2, with D hard to call. Trimming left V 3 bases short and J 1 base short, with 9 bases between. The CDR3 is made up of 14 amino acids. Germline V gene data show CDR1 as SEHNR and CDR2 as FQNEAQ (reference sequence). CDR3 loop: CASSLAQSNYGYTF. DNA of the CDR3: TGTGCCAGCAGCTTGGCCCAGAGTAACTATGGCTACACCTTC.

The chain uses TRBV25-1 and TRBJ1-2; D gene ambiguous. Germline loops: CDR1 MGHDK, CDR2 SYGVNS. The CDR3 totals 13 residues. The V and J ends lost 5 bases and 6 bases respectively, with 13 bases between them. The CDR3 protein is CASSNIFGHGYTF. CDR3 DNA sequence: TGTGCCAGCAGTAATATCTTCGGTCATGGCTACACCTTC.

This sequence joins TRBV9 and TRBJ2-2; D is uncertain. The CDR3 spans 14 residues. Between the trimmed V and J ends, which lost 4 bases and 3 bases, there was a span of 10 bases. Germline V gene data show CDR1 as SGDLS and CDR2 as YYNGEE. In DNA, the CDR3 is TGTGCCAGCAGCTCCGGGCCGTACACCGGGGAGCTGTTTTTT. This gives the protein CASSSGPYTGELFF.

V gene TRBV9 combines with J gene TRBJ1-2; the match to TRBD1 covers 7 bases. This CDR3 comprises 16 residues. Germline trimming cut 3 bases from V and 0 bases from J; bases unmatched to any gene: 8. Per germline, CDR1 SGDLS and CDR2 YYNGEE. The CDR3 sequence: CASSGGRDSTNYGYTF. For the CDR3, the DNA is TGTGCCAGCAGCGGGGGCCGGGACAGCACTAACTATGGCTACACCTTC.

This clone was seen only once. The V call is TRBV29-1, the J call TRBJ2-7; 10 bases fit TRBD2. The CDR3 sequence is 14 residues long. Germline CDR1 SQVTM, CDR2 ANQGSEA. The V segment lost 6 bases and the J segment 3 bases; nucleotides outside the gene matches: 8. The CDR3 DNA reads as TGCAGCGTGGGGACTAGCGTTGGGAGCTACGAGCAGTACTTC. Translated: CSVGTSVGSYEQYF.

The chain is built from TRBV9 and TRBJ2-2; 7 bases are a match to TRBD1. With V trimmed by 0 bases and J by 4 bases, 3 bases remained unmatched. CDR3 size: 15 residues. In germline, CDR1 is SGDLS, CDR2 YYNGEE. CDR3 region: CASSVVQGSTGELFF. The CDR3 nucleotides are TGTGCCAGCAGCGTAGTACAGGGGTCCACCGGGGAGCTGTTTTTT. Full variable domain (missing parts from reference TRBV9 and TRBJ2-2): DSGVTQTPKHLITATGQRVTLRCSPRSGDLSVYWYQQSLDQGLQFLIQYYNGEERAKGNILERFSAQQFPDLHSELNLSSLELGDSALYFCASSVVQGSTGELFFGEGSRLTVL.

The V call is TRBV30, the J call TRBJ2-3; 12 positions match TRBD2. CDR3 length: 17 residues. From germline, CDR1 is GTSNPN and CDR2 SVGIG (reference sequence). With V trimmed by 1 base and J by 0 bases, 5 bases remained unmatched. The CDR3 is CAWSGLAGGPSTDTQYF. DNA of the CDR3: TGTGCCTGGAGTGGCCTAGCGGGGGGGCCTAGCACAGATACGCAGTATTTT.

The chain uses TRBV5-6 and TRBJ1-1; 7 bases align to TRBD1. V dropped 3 bases and J dropped 4; count of bases not matched to a gene: 9. The CDR3 is 15 amino acids. The germline V gene encodes CDR1 SGHDT and CDR2 YYEEEE. CDR3 bases: TGTGCCAGCAGCTACCGGACAGGCGGAGGCACTGAAGCTTTCTTT. Translated: CASSYRTGGGTEAFF.

V gene TRBV6-5 combines with J gene TRBJ1-6; weak D call: TRBD1 (5 bases). The germline V gene has CDR1 MNHEY and CDR2 SVGAGI. V lost 5 bases to trimming and J lost 8 bases, with 10 bases between them. This CDR3 is built from 13 residues. DNA of the CDR3: TGTGCCAGCAGTGTACAGGCCTATTCACCCCTCCACTTT. Translation gives CASSVQAYSPLHF.

The CDR3 DNA reads as TGTGCCAGCAGCCGACAGGGGGCAAACGAGCAGTACTTC. It translates to CASSRQGANEQYF. The genes are TRBV7-2 and TRBJ2-7; TRBD1 aligns across 10 bases. Germline CDR1 reads SGHTA; CDR2 reads FQGNSA. The CDR3 covers 13 residues. J gave up 5 bases and V 5 bases, and 3 bases lay outside the gene matches.

V and J are TRBV5-4 and TRBJ2-7; TRBD2 agrees at 12 bases. The CDR3 has 15 amino acids. Trimming took 5 bases from V and 5 from J; bases not matched to a gene: 8. Germline lookup yields CDR1 SGHNT and CDR2 YYREEE (reference sequence). CDR3 loop: CASSLRTSGNDEQYF. In DNA form, the CDR3 reads TGTGCCAGCAGTTTACGGACTAGCGGGAACGACGAGCAGTACTTC.

CDR3 DNA sequence: TGTGCCAGCAGTTTAGGGTATGAAGCTTTCTTT. Its translation: CASSLGYEAFF. The chain uses TRBV28 and TRBJ1-1, with unresolved D. The germline V gene encodes CDR1 MDHEN and CDR2 SYDVKM. V lost 2 bases and J lost 7, with 5 bases in between. The CDR3 runs 11 residues.

The chain employs TRBV18 and TRBJ2-6; a possible D gene is TRBD1 (5 bases). The CDR3 is made up of 18 amino acids. In germline, CDR1 is KGHSH, CDR2 LQKENI. The germline V and J ends were trimmed by 3 bases and 1 base, with 16 bases remaining between them. The CDR3 DNA reads as TGTGCCAGCTCACCTACCATCCAGGGCACTTCTGGGGCCAACGTCCTGACTTTC. Translation: CASSPTIQGTSGANVLTF.

The chain combines TRBV18 with TRBJ2-6; D gene unclear. The CDR3 is 15 residues long. From germline, CDR1 is KGHSH and CDR2 LQKENI. With 6 bases removed from V and 0 bases from J, the gap between germline ends came to 9 bases. CDR3 DNA sequence: TGTGCCAGCTCCCCAGCACTCTCTGGGGCCAACGTCCTGACTTTC. This translates into CASSPALSGANVLTF.